The entry below gives a single T cell receptor beta chain sequence along with its context. The antigen remains undetermined. This sample is part of a study of shared clonotypes between healthy human individuals. Overall study findings and caveats: Researchers sampled only blood; tissue repertoires likely differ.

Germline values: CDR1 KGHSH, CDR2 LQKENI. The CDR3 length is 13 residues. V lost 1 base and J 7 bases, leaving 10 bases between the germline ends. The assay used deep level. Generated by immunoSEQ multiplex PCR, the TCRdb table keeps only in-frame clones and is missing some. The sample has more than 1,200,000 clones; approximately 98.5% are singletons. The chain links TRBV18 to TRBJ1-2; TRBD1 is a possible D gene (5 bases). Sequencing used naive CD4+ T cells sorted from blood. Indicated subset: CD45RA+ positively selected. The receptor comes from a man aged 25-45 years in good health. The CDR3 DNA follows: TGTGCCAGCTCACCACAGGGGACTGGTGGCTACACCTTC. Residues: CASSPQGTGGYTF.